These 29 T cell receptor beta chains share one sample of origin, sequenced in a study of identical twins. A single record per CDR3 protein comes from TCRdb applying MiXCR to the 5' RACE reads. This table has some 630,000 distinct CDR3 sequences, less than 9% appearing once. The data were also submitted as part of a second study, on yellow fever vaccine responses in identical twins.

The sample consisted of PBMCs. The receptors originated from a woman aged 18 to 35 in good health.

This clonotype was counted only a few times. The gene calls are TRBV27 and TRBJ1-2; D gene uncertain. Looked up from germline, CDR1 is MNHEY and CDR2 is SMNVEV (reference sequence). The V gene lost 0 bases and the J gene lost 7 bases, with 18 bases spanning the gap. This CDR3 region has 16 residues. The CDR3 protein is CASSLSPSLSLSGYTF. Here the CDR3 DNA reads TGTGCCAGCAGTTTATCGCCCAGCCTGAGCCTCAGTGGCTACACCTTC.

V gene TRBV6-2 or TRBV6-3 combines with J gene TRBJ2-7; 7 bases are a match to TRBD1. CDR3 length: 15 amino acids. From germline, CDR1 is MNHEY and CDR2 SVGEGT. With V trimmed by 6 bases and J by 3 bases, 11 bases remained unmatched. CDR3 DNA sequence: TGTGCCAGCAGCCGGGACAGCCAGGGCATCTACGAGCAGTACGTC. Encoded protein: CASSRDSQGIYEQYV.

The chain is built from TRBV28 and TRBJ2-5, with 9 bases identical to TRBD1. This CDR3 has 15 amino acids. The germline V gene has CDR1 MDHEN and CDR2 SYDVKM. The V segment lost 7 bases and the J segment 4 bases; nucleotides outside the gene matches: 10. The CDR3 here is CASKESGTGRETQYF. As DNA, the CDR3 is TGTGCCAGCAAAGAGTCCGGGACAGGGAGAGAGACCCAGTACTTC.

This clonotype has at least ten counts. The J gene is TRBJ2-1, the V gene TRBV18; the D is unclear. This CDR3 spans 15 amino acids. V was clipped by 3 bases and J by 5 bases, with 14 bases between them. The germline CDR1 and CDR2 sequences are KGHSH and LQKENI. CDR3 nucleotide sequence: TGTGCCAGCTCACCGTCACTTGCTGAGGACAATGAGCAGTTCTTC. This translates into CASSPSLAEDNEQFF. Full variable domain (outside the CDR3, taken from reference TRBV18 and TRBJ2-1): NAGVMQNPRHLVRRRGQEARLRCSPMKGHSHVYWYRQLPEEGLKFMVYLQKENIIDESGMPKERFSAEFPKEGPSILRIQQVVRGDSAAYFCASSPSLAEDNEQFFGPGTRLTVL.

This clonotype was counted only a few times. The chain uses TRBV15 and TRBJ2-6; D assignment may be TRBD1 or TRBD2 (6 bases each). In germline, CDR1 is LNHNV, CDR2 YYDKDF (reference sequence). The CDR3 is 16 amino acids. V shed 1 base and J shed 1 base, with 8 bases lying between them. CDR3 DNA sequence: TGTGCCACCAGCAGAGGAGGGGGGTCTGGGGCCAACGTCCTGACTTTC. Its protein is CATSRGGGSGANVLTF.

This clonotype was recorded many times. V and J are TRBV11-1 and TRBJ1-5; possible D gene TRBD1, 5 bases. V lost 5 bases and J lost 2, with 22 bases in between. Germline V lookup: CDR1 SGHAT, CDR2 FQDESV (reference sequence). CDR3 length: 18 amino acids. In DNA form, the CDR3 reads TGTGCCAGCAGCGTTGCCGGGACCTCTACAATGGGCAATCAGCCCCAGCATTTT. This sequence encodes CASSVAGTSTMGNQPQHF.

The V call is TRBV11-2, the J call TRBJ1-4; D gene unclear. The germline V and J ends were trimmed by 0 bases and 6 bases, with 5 bases remaining between them. The CDR3 sequence is 13 residues long. Germline CDR1 is SGHAT and CDR2 is FQNNGV. This CDR3 reads CASSLDLDEKLFF. As DNA, the CDR3 is TGTGCCAGCAGCTTAGATCTCGATGAAAAACTGTTTTTT.

This chain joins TRBV10-3 and TRBJ2-2; tentatively, D is TRBD1 (6 bases). There are 12 residues in the CDR3. Trimming removed 11 bases at V and 4 bases at J, with 11 bases between. Germline V gene lookup returns CDR1 ENHRY and CDR2 SYGVKD. CDR3 DNA sequence: TGTGCCGTACAGGGTGGCACCGGGGAGCTGTTTTTT. Protein product: CAVQGGTGELFF.

This clonotype was detected many times. The gene calls are TRBV5-1 and TRBJ1-5; the match to TRBD1 covers 9 bases. The V gene's germline CDR1 is SGHRS and CDR2 YFSETQ. After removal of 5 bases from V and 9 bases from J, the junction contained 9 bases not matched to a gene. CDR3 size: 14 residues. The CDR3 bases are TGCGCCAGCAGTGAAGGGACAGGGAATGGGCCCCAGCATTTT. It specifies CASSEGTGNGPQHF. The full variable domain, its missing parts supplied by reference TRBV5-1 and TRBJ1-5, is KAGVTQTPRYLIKTRGQQVTLSCSPISGHRSVSWYQQTPGQGLQFLFEYFSETQRNKGNFPGRFSGRQFSNSRSEMNVSTLELGDSALYLCASSEGTGNGPQHFGDGTRLSIL.

The gene calls are TRBV4-1 and TRBJ2-1, with D possibly being TRBD1 (7 bases). Germline V lookup: CDR1 MGHRA, CDR2 YSYEKL. The CDR3 consists of 16 residues. Trimming shortened V by 3 bases and J by 7 bases, and 19 bases separated the two germline ends. The CDR3 DNA follows: TGCGCCAGCAGCCAGCTATCAGGGGGGTTTTTTAATGAGCAGTTCTTC. It yields the protein CASSQLSGGFFNEQFF.

This clonotype has more than one count but fewer than ten. This chain uses TRBV5-1 with TRBJ2-7, with TRBD1 matching over 9 bases. The CDR3 is 16 amino acids. With 3 bases clipped from V and 5 bases from J, the junction kept 12 bases outside the gene matches. CDR1 SGHRS and CDR2 YFSETQ come from the germline V gene. Here the CDR3 reads CASSSEFGQGSDEQYF. In nucleotides, the CDR3 is TGCGCCAGCAGCTCCGAGTTTGGACAGGGGAGTGACGAGCAGTACTTC.

In its sample, this clonotype was seen many times. The chain joins TRBV7-9 to TRBJ2-1; 8 bases map to TRBD1. The J segment lost 2 bases and the V segment lost 5 bases, leaving 5 bases of the junction unmatched. The CDR3 has 15 residues. The germline CDR1 and CDR2 sequences are SEHNR and FQNEAQ (reference sequence). The CDR3 sequence: CASSLRDRTYNEQFF. CDR3 DNA sequence: TGTGCCAGCAGCCTCCGGGACAGGACCTACAATGAGCAGTTCTTC.

V usage is TRBV29-1 and J usage is TRBJ2-7, with a possible D match to TRBD2 (5 bases). The CDR3 loop spans 11 amino acids. The V end was cut by 5 bases, the J end by 6 bases, with 11 bases between. Per germline, CDR1 SQVTM and CDR2 ANQGSEA. The chain's CDR3 is CSVKDAGEQYF. The CDR3 nucleotides read TGCAGCGTTAAGGACGCGGGCGAGCAGTACTTC.

There are many counts of this clonotype. The gene calls are TRBV5-1 and TRBJ1-3; D is undetermined. The germline V gene has CDR1 SGHRS and CDR2 YFSETQ. V lost 0 bases and J lost 3, with 4 bases in between. CDR3 length: 13 amino acids. CDR3: CASSLEGGNTIYF. The CDR3 DNA follows: TGCGCCAGCAGCTTGGAGGGTGGAAACACCATATATTTT.

This rearrangement joins TRBV11-2 to TRBJ2-2, with TRBD1 matching 7 bases. Trimming at V came to 3 bases and at J to 0 bases, leaving 13 bases not matched to a gene. The CDR3 sequence is 19 residues long. Germline-derived CDR1 and CDR2 are SGHAT and FQNNGV. Here the CDR3 reads CASSFPRGLQFANTGELFF. Written as DNA, the CDR3 is TGTGCCAGCAGCTTTCCAAGGGGGCTACAGTTCGCGAACACCGGGGAGCTGTTTTTT.

The chain carries TRBV6-5 and TRBJ2-1; TRBD2 matches at 9 bases. The trim removed 2 bases at V and 14 bases at J, leaving 16 bases unmatched. The CDR3 contains 16 residues. The germline gives CDR1 MNHEY, CDR2 SVGAGI. The CDR3 loop reads CASSYGVSSGTRGEFF. CDR3 in DNA: TGTGCCAGCAGTTACGGTGTGTCTAGCGGGACCCGCGGGGAGTTCTTC.

V and J are TRBV11-2 and TRBJ2-7, with D possibly TRBD2 on 6 matching bases. CDR1 is SGHAT and CDR2 is FQNNGV in the germline V gene. Deletions cut 5 bases from V and 4 bases from J, with 12 bases between. This CDR3 comprises 13 residues. The CDR3 DNA reads TGTGCCAGCAGCGCAGGGAGGTGGTACGAGCAGTACGTC. Protein sequence: CASSAGRWYEQYV.

This clonotype has more than one count but fewer than ten. The chain joins TRBV7-8 to TRBJ2-7; 7 bases fit TRBD1. V lost 9 bases, J lost 2 bases, and 4 bases stayed unmatched. The germline gives CDR1 SGHVS, CDR2 FQNEAQ. The CDR3 has 12 amino acids. Here the CDR3 reads CARGDSAYEQYV. CDR3 nucleotide sequence: TGTGCCAGGGGGGACAGCGCCTACGAGCAGTACGTC.

For this clonotype: This may stem from a read error, because a much larger clone lies one nucleotide away. V usage is TRBV7-6 and J usage is TRBJ2-1; a weak D match, TRBD2 (5 bases). The CDR3 length is 13 residues. Per germline, CDR1 SGHVS and CDR2 FNYEAQ. CDR3 residues: CASSLASAAEQLF. CDR3 bases: TGTGCCAGCAGCTTAGCTAGCGCCGCTGAGCAGCTCTTC.

This clonotype has a handful of counts. This chain links TRBV6-5 with TRBJ1-6; D not resolved. This CDR3 comprises 13 residues. V was cut by 4 bases and J by 10 bases, with 11 bases left in between. Looked up from germline, CDR1 is MNHEY and CDR2 is SVGAGI. CDR3 sequence reads: CASSSPRKSPLHF. CDR3 in DNA: TGTGCCAGCAGTTCCCCCCGGAAGTCACCCCTCCACTTT.

This clonotype appeared many times. This chain joins TRBV10-3 and TRBJ2-7; D may be TRBD2 (6 bases). The CDR3 runs to 14 residues. Trimming left V 6 bases short and J 1 base short, with 13 bases between. Germline V gives CDR1 ENHRY, CDR2 SYGVKD. Here the CDR3 DNA reads TGTGCCATCAGCCTGGGACTGTCTTCCTACGAGCAGTACTTC. Protein sequence: CAISLGLSSYEQYF.

The chain joins TRBV6-5 to TRBJ1-2; 10 bases match TRBD1. Per the germline V gene, CDR1 is MNHEY and CDR2 is SVGAGI. Trimming removed 5 bases from V and 4 bases from J; junction bases left unmatched: 4. The CDR3 has 14 residues. CDR3 protein: CASSTWTGGYGYTF. CDR3 nucleotides: TGTGCCAGCAGTACTTGGACAGGGGGCTATGGCTACACCTTC.

This chain connects TRBV29-1 to TRBJ2-1, with 7 bases that match TRBD2. The CDR3 sequence is 13 residues long. V was clipped by 6 bases and J by 10 bases; unmatched bases: 12. Germline V CDR1 and CDR2: SQVTM, ANQGSEA. This CDR3 is CSVAPRLAYEQFF. The CDR3 DNA follows: TGCAGCGTCGCGCCAAGACTAGCATACGAGCAGTTCTTC.

This clonotype was counted only a few times. This chain links TRBV5-6 with TRBJ1-1; D might be TRBD1 (5 bases). V gave up 0 bases and J gave up 6 bases, with 9 bases separating them. This CDR3 region has 13 residues. Germline-derived CDR1 and CDR2 are SGHDT and YYEEEE. Here the CDR3 DNA reads TGTGCCAGCAGCTTGGGGACAAAGCCTGAAGCTTTCTTT. The encoded protein is CASSLGTKPEAFF. The entire variable domain, with the rest obtained from reference TRBV5-6 and TRBJ1-1, is as follows: DAGVTQSPTHLIKTRGQQVTLRCSPKSGHDTVSWYQQALGQGPQFIFQYYEEEERQRGNFPDRFSGHQFPNYSSELNVNALLLGDSALYLCASSLGTKPEAFFGQGTRLTVV.

The CDR3 loop is CASSPLGGENDEQFF. CDR3 bases: TGCGCCAGCAGCCCCCTCGGTGGGGAGAACGATGAGCAGTTCTTC. The gene calls are TRBV5-1 and TRBJ2-1, with D possibly TRBD2 on 5 matching bases. V lost 4 bases, J lost 8 bases, and 19 bases lay in between. This CDR3 is 15 amino acids long. Germline loops: CDR1 SGHRS, CDR2 YFSETQ.

The sample holds a few counts of this clonotype. The chain links TRBV6-6 to TRBJ2-7; 7 positions match TRBD1. This CDR3 has 13 amino acids. Trimming removed 6 bases from V and 3 bases from J; junction bases left unmatched: 5. CDR1 and CDR2 from the germline V gene are MNHNY and SVGAGI (reference sequence). The CDR3 DNA follows: TGTGCCAGCAGCCGACAGGGTCGCTACGAGCAGTACTTC. Translation: CASSRQGRYEQYF.

This clonotype was observed many times. CDR3 sequence reads: CASSPQGGRGYTF. CDR3 nucleotide sequence: TGTGCCAGCAGCCCTCAAGGGGGTCGGGGCTACACCTTC. J is TRBJ1-2 and V is TRBV25-1; TRBD1 is a possible D gene (6 bases). The CDR3 runs to 13 residues. Germline V gene data show CDR1 as MGHDK and CDR2 as SYGVNS. V lost 6 bases, J lost 8 bases, and 16 bases lay in between.

This clonotype was counted a few times. The chain uses TRBV12-3 or TRBV12-4 and TRBJ1-2, with 7 positions matching TRBD1. CDR3 size: 17 residues. With 1 base clipped from V and 3 bases from J, the junction kept 11 bases outside the gene matches. The CDR3 DNA reads as TGTGCCAGCAGTTTAGGTGACCGACAGGGAGGGGACTATGGCTACACCTTC. Translating it yields CASSLGDRQGGDYGYTF.

This clonotype turned up a few times. The V call is TRBV3-1, the J call TRBJ1-1; possibly TRBD1 for D (5 bases). Trimming left V 4 bases short and J 1 base short, with 10 bases between. Germline CDR1 and CDR2: LGHDT and YNNKEL (reference sequence). The CDR3 totals 14 residues. The CDR3 region has the DNA TGTGCCAGCAGCCGGGGGACGGAGAACACTGAAGCTTTCTTT. Translating gives CASSRGTENTEAFF.